This paragraph reports one TCR beta chain. TCRdb's copy holds only in-frame clones and misses some; the assay was immunoSEQ multiplex PCR. Here the sample spans about 45,000 clones, 73% being singletons. The germline V gene encodes CDR1 SGHVS and CDR2 FQNEAQ. The CDR3 covers 16 residues. Trimming left V 6 bases short and J 1 base short, with 15 bases between. This record comes from a study of radiotherapy plus CTLA-4 blockade in lung cancer. Patients with chemo-refractory metastatic non-small-cell lung cancer received focal radiation plus CTLA-4 blockade with ipilimumab. The clonotype was recovered from a human donor with non-small cell lung cancer who had a complete response to radiotherapy plus ipilimumab. The sequenced sample was peripheral blood, obtained from a patient treated with radiotherapy plus ipilimumab. The genes are TRBV7-8 and TRBJ2-2, with D tentatively TRBD2 (5 bases). Here the CDR3 reads CASRESSGLNTGELFF. CDR3 sequence (DNA): TGTGCCAGCAGAGAATCTTCGGGGTTGAACACCGGGGAGCTGTTTTTT.